Included here is one TCR beta chain sequence, with context. TCRdb independently ran MiXCR on the 5' RACE reads; one entry per CDR3 protein. The repertoire includes 600,000 to 800,000 distinct CDR3 sequences, around 20% of them detected once, and roughly 4.3% sits in the top ten. The data stem from a study of identical twins. In germline, CDR1 is LNHNV, CDR2 YYDKDF (reference sequence). The J segment lost 3 bases and the V segment lost 1 base, leaving 6 bases of the junction unmatched. The CDR3 has 15 residues. These data were likewise used in another study, on T cells expressing NK-cell markers.

V gene TRBV15 combines with J gene TRBJ2-7, with 7 bases matching TRBD1. Sequencing used PBMCs. The sequence came from a woman younger than 35 in good health. The CDR3 DNA reads TGTGCCACCAGCAGAGTAGGCCAGGGGGTCTACGAGCAGTACTTC. It translates to CATSRVGQGVYEQYF.